The 21 T cell receptor beta chains presented below share a single source sample, sequenced in a study of blood T cell dynamics during melanoma immunotherapy. As to time point: week 3, after first cycle of checkpoint inhibitor. Profiling relied on immunoSEQ multiplex PCR, and the TCRdb table lists in-frame clones only, not all of them. The sample consists of about 8,000 clones, 70% to 85% of them appearing once. The sample here was blood, taken from a patient treated with checkpoint blockade. The receptors were sampled from a human donor with melanoma.

The J gene is TRBJ1-5, the V gene TRBV19; 9 bases are a match to TRBD1. Germline CDR1 LNHDA, CDR2 SQIVND (reference sequence). The CDR3 sequence is 15 residues long. Germline trimming cut 1 base from V and 6 bases from J; bases unmatched to any gene: 4. This chain's CDR3 is CASSIGDRDSQPQHF. The CDR3 nucleotides are TGTGCCAGTAGTATAGGGGACAGGGATAGTCAGCCCCAGCATTTT.

Only one count was recorded for this clone. The DNA of the CDR3 is TGTGCCAGCAGCCTCAGTAGCGGGTTCTCCTACAATGAGCAGTTCTTC. This encodes CASSLSSGFSYNEQFF. The gene calls are TRBV7-9 and TRBJ2-1, with 7 bases that match TRBD2. The J segment lost 0 bases and the V segment lost 5 bases, leaving 7 bases of the junction unmatched. Germline lookup yields CDR1 SEHNR and CDR2 FQNEAQ (reference sequence). CDR3 length equals 16 residues.

The rearrangement uses TRBV2 and TRBJ1-4; D is ambiguous. Looked up from germline, CDR1 is SNHLY and CDR2 is FYNNEI. This CDR3 is 16 amino acids long. The V end was cut by 5 bases, the J end by 0 bases, with 13 bases between. The CDR3 DNA reads TGTGCCAGCAGTCTCCTTACGGGAGCAACTAATGAAAAACTGTTTTTT. Encoded protein: CASSLLTGATNEKLFF. The complete variable domain, with remaining parts taken from reference TRBV2 and TRBJ1-4, reads EPEVTQTPSHQVTQMGQEVILRCVPISNHLYFYWYRQILGQKVEFLVSFYNNEISEKSEIFDDQFSVERPDGSNFTLKIRSTKLEDSAMYFCASSLLTGATNEKLFFGSGTQLSVL.

Note on this clone: Other DNA sequences of this sample code for an identical CDR3. The CDR3 DNA reads as TGTGCCAGCAGTGAAAGTGGGCAGGGCTACACCTTC. It is translated as CASSESGQGYTF. This chain links TRBV6-1 with TRBJ1-2; D call uncertain. Germline V CDR1 and CDR2: MNHNS, SASEGT. V was shortened by 2 bases and J by 8 bases, with 9 bases between the two germline ends. The CDR3 runs 12 residues.

This clone is a singleton in its sample. V and J are TRBV30 and TRBJ1-4; D ambiguous. This CDR3 is 14 amino acids long. Trimming stripped 4 bases from V and 8 bases from J, with 17 bases between. Germline V gives CDR1 GTSNPN, CDR2 SVGIG (reference sequence). The CDR3 sequence: CAWKAEVVSEKLFF. CDR3 in DNA: TGTGCCTGGAAGGCGGAGGTCGTGAGCGAAAAACTGTTTTTT.

CDR3 in DNA: TGCGCCAGCAGCGCCCGGGACAGAGCCTCTCTTACCTCTGGGGCCAACGTCCTGACTTTC. Its translation is CASSARDRASLTSGANVLTF. The rearrangement uses TRBV5-1 and TRBJ2-6; TRBD1 aligns across 7 bases. The CDR3 totals 20 residues. Germline-derived CDR1 and CDR2 are SGHRS and YFSETQ. With 4 bases clipped from V and 0 bases from J, the junction kept 16 bases outside the gene matches.

The V call is TRBV5-1, the J call TRBJ1-1, with D unclear. Germline-derived CDR1 and CDR2 are SGHRS and YFSETQ. V lost 8 bases and J 1 base, leaving 15 bases between the germline ends. This CDR3 contains 14 residues. The DNA of the CDR3 is TGCGCCAGTGCTGGTGGGCAGAAGAACACTGAAGCTTTCTTT. This encodes CASAGGQKNTEAFF.

The V call is TRBV30, the J call TRBJ1-2; D unclear. V was shortened by 1 base and J by 7 bases, with 13 bases between the two germline ends. The germline CDR1 and CDR2 sequences are GTSNPN and SVGIG (reference sequence). The CDR3 runs to 13 residues. The CDR3 DNA is TGTGCCTGGAGTGGGCGGGGATTCTCTGGCTACACCTTC. Its protein is CAWSGRGFSGYTF.

This clone has just a few counts. V gene TRBV10-2 combines with J gene TRBJ1-6; no clear D. Looked up from germline, CDR1 is WSHSY and CDR2 is SAAADI. Between the trimmed V and J ends, which lost 5 bases and 8 bases, there was a span of 4 bases. This CDR3 has 11 amino acids. The CDR3 reads CASSMDSPLHF. The CDR3, as DNA: TGCGCCAGCAGTATGGATTCACCCCTCCACTTT.

This rearrangement joins TRBV5-4 to TRBJ2-1, with D perhaps TRBD2 (6 bases). This CDR3 is 17 amino acids long. Germline assignment: CDR1 SGHNT and CDR2 YYREEE (reference sequence). Trimming shortened V by 2 bases and J by 0 bases, and 15 bases separated the two germline ends. The CDR3 sequence is CASSFDLGLDSYNEQFF. DNA of the CDR3: TGTGCCAGCAGCTTTGATCTGGGACTGGACTCCTACAATGAGCAGTTCTTC.

The chain couples TRBV4-2 to TRBJ2-1, with 11 bases that match TRBD2. V lost 3 bases to trimming and J lost 0 bases; unmatched junction nucleotides: 10. CDR1 is LGHNA and CDR2 is YNFKEQ in the germline V gene. The CDR3 has 19 residues. CDR3 loop: CASSHAGLAEELSYNEQFF. The CDR3 DNA follows: TGTGCCAGCAGCCACGCGGGACTAGCGGAGGAGCTCTCCTACAATGAGCAGTTCTTC.

The rearrangement links TRBV14 to TRBJ2-2, with TRBD2 matching 9 bases. The CDR3 covers 17 residues. Trimming at V came to 0 bases and at J to 0 bases, leaving 2 bases not matched to a gene. Germline-derived CDR1 and CDR2 are SGHDN and FVKESK. The CDR3 here is CASSQELAGTNTGELFF. CDR3 DNA sequence: TGTGCCAGCAGCCAAGAACTAGCGGGTACGAACACCGGGGAGCTGTTTTTT.

The chain carries TRBV18 and TRBJ1-5; 9 nucleotides line up with TRBD1. Trimming cost V 8 bases and J 5 bases; bases outside gene matches: 7. CDR1 is KGHSH, CDR2 LQKENI, per germline. The CDR3 is 14 residues long. CDR3 bases: TGTGCCAGCCGCCGGACAGGGGACGATCAGCCCCAGCATTTT. It encodes CASRRTGDDQPQHF.

The V and J genes are TRBV7-8 and TRBJ1-4; D may be TRBD1 (6 bases). Germline values: CDR1 SGHVS, CDR2 FQNEAQ. This CDR3 spans 15 amino acids. The ends were cut back, 6 bases at V and 6 bases at J, with 17 bases in the middle. CDR3 sequence (DNA): TGTGCCAGCAGGGATTTCGGGGGCTTCGATGAAAAACTGTTTTTT. This encodes CASRDFGGFDEKLFF.

This rearrangement joins TRBV5-5 to TRBJ2-7, with 9 bases that match TRBD1. The V segment lost 2 bases and the J segment 6 bases; nucleotides outside the gene matches: 9. The CDR3 sequence is 15 residues long. CDR1 and CDR2 from the germline V gene are SGHKS and YYEKEE (reference sequence). CDR3 amino acids: CASSFLGQGLIEQYF. CDR3 nucleotide sequence: TGTGCCAGCAGCTTCCTAGGACAGGGGTTAATCGAGCAGTACTTC.

In this sample, this clone turned up a few times. The CDR3 here is CASSLDRVVRTEAFF. The CDR3 DNA follows: TGCGCCAGCAGCTTGGACAGGGTGGTTCGCACTGAAGCTTTCTTT. The chain couples TRBV5-1 to TRBJ1-1, with D possibly being TRBD1 (6 bases). Trimming pared 0 bases from V and 4 bases from J, leaving 13 bases between. Germline loops: CDR1 SGHRS, CDR2 YFSETQ. This CDR3 has 15 amino acids. Complete variable domain (other parts from reference TRBV5-1 and TRBJ1-1): KAGVTQTPRYLIKTRGQQVTLSCSPISGHRSVSWYQQTPGQGLQFLFEYFSETQRNKGNFPGRFSGRQFSNSRSEMNVSTLELGDSALYLCASSLDRVVRTEAFFGQGTRLTVV.

V is TRBV5-8 and J is TRBJ1-2; the D gene is possibly TRBD1 (5 bases). Trimming took off 4 bases at V and 5 bases at J, with 6 bases between the two ends. CDR1 SGHTS and CDR2 YDEGEE come from the germline V gene. The CDR3 is 11 amino acids. The CDR3 region has the DNA TGTGCCAGCAGCGGGGCGTATGGCTACACCTTC. It is translated as CASSGAYGYTF.

The genes are TRBV6-6 and TRBJ2-7; D may correspond to TRBD1 or TRBD2 (5 bases each). CDR1 MNHNY and CDR2 SVGAGI come from the germline V gene (reference sequence). The CDR3 has 16 residues. V was clipped by 2 bases and J by 5 bases, with 19 bases between them. CDR3 residues: CASSYGRLEDNHEQYF. The CDR3 region has the DNA TGTGCCAGCAGTTACGGCCGCTTGGAGGACAACCACGAGCAGTACTTC.

The CDR3 coding sequence is TGTGCCAGCTCCCAAACGGATGAAAAACTGTTTTTT. Protein sequence: CASSQTDEKLFF. The chain joins TRBV18 to TRBJ1-4, with unresolved D. The V end lost 6 bases, the J end lost 6 bases, and 8 bases lay between the germline ends. This CDR3 is built from 12 residues. Germline values: CDR1 KGHSH, CDR2 LQKENI.

This rearrangement joins TRBV2 to TRBJ2-7; 7 bases line up with TRBD1. Germline CDR1 SNHLY, CDR2 FYNNEI. The CDR3 extends over 14 amino acids. The J segment lost 0 bases and the V segment lost 6 bases, leaving 5 bases of the junction unmatched. The CDR3 loop reads CASRYRGFSYEQYF. For the CDR3, the DNA is TGTGCCAGCAGGTACAGGGGCTTCTCCTACGAGCAGTACTTC.

This chain connects TRBV2 to TRBJ2-3, with 8 bases lining up with TRBD1. Germline V gene sequence: CDR1 SNHLY, CDR2 FYNNEI. The J segment lost 3 bases and the V segment lost 6 bases, leaving 5 bases of the junction unmatched. The CDR3 consists of 14 residues. Here the CDR3 reads CASRRQGWTDTQYF. In DNA form, the CDR3 reads TGTGCCAGCAGACGACAGGGGTGGACAGATACGCAGTATTTT.